This is a list of T cell receptor beta chains from one sample in a study of regulatory T cells in long-lasting Graves disease. MiXCR, run by TCRdb on the multiplex PCR reads, gives a single entry per CDR3 protein. The table has about 430,000 distinct CDR3 sequences, 21% seen once; the top ten hold around an eighth. The input for sequencing was peripheral blood mononuclear cells (PBMCs), taken when the disease was refractory, from a patient treated with antithyroid drugs. The receptors stem from a female donor with Graves disease. The CDR3 runs from the conserved cysteine through the conserved F or W. D genes are given only for firm matches. Only some rows state a clone size, as once, few, many or a class for expanded clones.

CDR3	DNA	V	J	D	size
CAAANRGDGEKLFF	TGTGCCGCCGCCAACCGGGGGGACGGTGAAAAACTGTTTTTT	TRBV19	TRBJ1-4	.	.
CASSSTGVYEQYF	TGTGCCAGCAGTTCTACAGGGGTCTACGAGCAGTACTTC	TRBV27	TRBJ2-7	TRBD1	.
CASRTSGRVAYNEQFF	TGTGCCAGCAGAACTAGCGGGAGGGTAGCCTACAATGAGCAGTTCTTC	TRBV6-1	TRBJ2-1	TRBD2	.
CASSDGDRYNQPQHF	TGTGCCAGCAGCGACGGGGACAGGTACAATCAGCCCCAGCATTTT	TRBV5-1	TRBJ1-5	TRBD1	.
CSASQWGTTKNIQYF	TGCAGTGCCTCCCAATGGGGGACGACCAAAAACATTCAGTACTTC	TRBV20-1	TRBJ2-4	.	many
CASINLPQHF	TGCGCCAGCATTAACCTTCCCCAGCATTTT	TRBV10-1	TRBJ1-5	.	few
CASSLGQGNYEQYF	TGTGCCAGCAGCTTGGGACAGGGGAACTACGAGCAGTACTTC	TRBV5-5	TRBJ2-7	TRBD1	many
CSARERTANVLTF	TGCAGTGCTAGAGAAAGGACAGCCAACGTCCTGACTTTC	TRBV20-1	TRBJ2-6	.	many
CASSGEGTRYNEQFF	TGTGCCAGCAGTGGAGAAGGGACACGGTACAATGAGCAGTTCTTC	TRBV2	TRBJ2-1	.	few
CSARDRQVGYNSPLHF	TGCAGTGCTAGAGATAGACAGGTGGGGTATAATTCACCCCTCCACTTT	TRBV20-1	TRBJ1-6	.	.
CASSFGQGANSYEETQYF	TGTGCCAGCAGCTTTGGACAGGGGGCCAACTCTTACGAAGAGACCCAGTACTTC	TRBV5-6	TRBJ2-5	TRBD1	many
CASSLGEGSEKLFF	TGTGCCAGCAGTTTAGGGGAAGGCAGTGAAAAACTGTTTTTT	TRBV28	TRBJ1-4	.	few
CASSERQGHGELFF	TGTGCCAGCAGTGAACGACAGGGTCACGGGGAGCTGTTTTTT	TRBV2	TRBJ2-2	TRBD1	many
CATCPAGYEQYF	TGCGCCACCTGCCCAGCGGGGTACGAGCAGTACTTC	TRBV10-2	TRBJ2-7	TRBD2	few
CASSDPGTPPYEQYF	TGTGCCAGCAGCGACCCCGGGACTCCTCCTTACGAGCAGTACTTC	TRBV9	TRBJ2-7	.	.
CASSSYSAGELFF	TGTGCCAGTAGCTCGTATAGCGCCGGGGAGCTGTTTTTT	TRBV19	TRBJ2-2	.	.
CSVEDSGTGSFYEQYF	TGCAGCGTTGAAGATAGTGGGACAGGGAGTTTCTACGAGCAGTACTTC	TRBV29-1	TRBJ2-7	TRBD1	many
CASQSADRANIQYF	TGTGCCAGCCAAAGTGCCGACAGGGCCAACATTCAGTACTTC	TRBV28	TRBJ2-4	TRBD1	many
CASKKKGPGYGYTF	TGTGCCAGCAAGAAGAAGGGTCCCGGCTATGGCTACACCTTC	TRBV27	TRBJ1-2	.	many
CASSPTSGLSHEQYF	TGTGCCAGCAGCCCCACTAGCGGGCTCTCCCACGAGCAGTACTTC	TRBV5-4	TRBJ2-7	TRBD2	.
CAISDMIEQYF	TGTGCCATCAGTGATATGATCGAGCAGTACTTC	TRBV10-3	TRBJ2-7	.	many
CSAREAGTAYGYTF	TGCAGTGCTAGAGAAGCGGGGACAGCATATGGCTACACCTTC	TRBV20-1	TRBJ1-2	TRBD1	many
CASSHRGGGGYQETQYF	TGTGCCAGCAGTCACCGCGGGGGTGGAGGGTACCAAGAGACCCAGTACTTC	TRBV28	TRBJ2-5	TRBD2	many